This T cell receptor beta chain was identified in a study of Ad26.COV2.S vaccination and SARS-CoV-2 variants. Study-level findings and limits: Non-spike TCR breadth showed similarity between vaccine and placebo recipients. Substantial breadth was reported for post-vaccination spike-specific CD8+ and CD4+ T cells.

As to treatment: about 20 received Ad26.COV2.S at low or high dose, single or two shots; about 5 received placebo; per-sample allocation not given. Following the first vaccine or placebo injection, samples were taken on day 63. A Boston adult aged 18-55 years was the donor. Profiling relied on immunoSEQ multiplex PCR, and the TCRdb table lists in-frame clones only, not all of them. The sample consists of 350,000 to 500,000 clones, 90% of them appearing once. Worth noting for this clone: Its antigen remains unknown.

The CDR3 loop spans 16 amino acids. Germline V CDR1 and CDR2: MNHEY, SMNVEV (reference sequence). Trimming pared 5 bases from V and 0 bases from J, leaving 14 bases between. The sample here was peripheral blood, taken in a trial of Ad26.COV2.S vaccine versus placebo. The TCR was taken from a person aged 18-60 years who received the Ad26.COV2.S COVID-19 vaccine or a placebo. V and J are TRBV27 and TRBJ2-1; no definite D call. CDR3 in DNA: TGTGCCAGCAGTCATAGACAAACCCGCTCCTACAATGAGCAGTTCTTC. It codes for CASSHRQTRSYNEQFF.